The T cell receptor beta chain described here comes from a study of cytotoxic CD8 clonotypes in ibrutinib-treated CLL. Study information: The cohort had ten to eleven relapsed/refractory and some 14 treatment-naive patients, roughly 17 IGHV unmutated.

Per germline, CDR1 SGHDT and CDR2 YYEEEE. V trimming: 3 bases; J trimming: 4 bases; junction bases outside the gene matches: 3. The CDR3 length is 15 residues. This clone was found once. Antigen unknown. Study-wide results and limits: At progression, clonality fell back toward baseline after rising at ibrutinib response.

Clones were read by immunoSEQ multiplex PCR, and TCRdb kept only the in-frame ones, dropping some. The sample has tens of thousands of clones, 49% seen once. The source material was PBMCs, sampled before ibrutinib treatment. V and J are TRBV5-6 and TRBJ2-1, with TRBD2 identical over 11 bases. The source is a human donor with chronic lymphocytic leukemia. The CDR3 DNA reads as TGTGCCAGCAGCTCGACTAGCGGGGCGTACAATGAGCAGTTCTTC. Protein sequence: CASSSTSGAYNEQFF.